The 29 T cell receptor beta chains below were found in one sample sequenced in a study of shared clonotypes between healthy human individuals. This table comes from immunoSEQ multiplex PCR, and its TCRdb copy is limited to in-frame clones, with some not included. The data contain about 580,000 clones, 95% to 98% of them singletons. Naive CD8 cells lacked CD45RO and underwent positive selection for CCR7, leaving out terminally differentiated effector memory CD45RA+ cells. The sample was naive CD8+ T cells sorted from blood. These TCRs come from a man aged 30 to 45 in good health.

The CDR3 nucleotides are TGTGCCAGCAGATGGACAGGAACCGGGGAGCTGTTTTTT. Translated, it gives CASRWTGTGELFF. The chain is built from TRBV6-6 and TRBJ2-2; 7 bases align to TRBD1. The CDR3 runs to 13 residues. After removal of 6 bases from V and 5 bases from J, the junction contained 3 bases not matched to a gene. Germline values: CDR1 MNHNY, CDR2 SVGAGI (reference sequence).

This rearrangement joins TRBV6-1 to TRBJ2-1; TRBD1 aligns across 9 bases. Looked up from germline, CDR1 is MNHNS and CDR2 is SASEGT. Trimming cost V 3 bases and J 9 bases; bases outside gene matches: 9. This CDR3 contains 15 residues. CDR3 nucleotide sequence: TGTGCCAGCAGTGACTGGGACAGGGAGGTAGGTGAGCAGTTCTTC. Encoded protein: CASSDWDREVGEQFF.

The gene calls are TRBV14 and TRBJ2-1; the D gene is possibly TRBD1 (5 bases). The CDR3 contains 16 residues. Trimming took 1 base from V and 3 from J, leaving 13 bases between them. The V gene's germline CDR1 is SGHDN and CDR2 FVKESK. CDR3 coding DNA: TGTGCCAGCAGCCAAGGGGCGGACAAGGACTACAATGAGCAGTTCTTC. Translation: CASSQGADKDYNEQFF.

V usage is TRBV5-5 and J usage is TRBJ2-7; unclear D gene. From germline, CDR1 is SGHKS and CDR2 YYEKEE (reference sequence). V lost 0 bases and J 3 bases, leaving 7 bases between the germline ends. The CDR3 runs 13 residues. The CDR3 loop is CASSLVGDYEQYF. The CDR3, as DNA: TGTGCCAGCAGCTTGGTGGGTGACTACGAGCAGTACTTC.

The V and J genes are TRBV27 and TRBJ2-7, with D hard to call. This CDR3 region has 13 residues. Trimming took 4 bases from V and 2 from J, leaving 9 bases between them. In germline, CDR1 is MNHEY, CDR2 SMNVEV (reference sequence). CDR3 amino acids: CASSSTPTYEQYF. DNA of the CDR3: TGTGCCAGCAGTTCGACCCCAACCTACGAGCAGTACTTC.

CDR3 protein: CASSRIQPNYGYTF. The CDR3 DNA is TGTGCCAGCAGCCGCATACAGCCTAACTATGGCTACACCTTC. This chain links TRBV7-2 with TRBJ1-2; D remains unclear. Trimming shortened V by 5 bases and J by 0 bases, and 10 bases separated the two germline ends. Germline lookup yields CDR1 SGHTA and CDR2 FQGNSA. The CDR3 loop spans 14 amino acids.

The chain couples TRBV27 to TRBJ2-7, with TRBD1 identical over 7 bases. The CDR3 has 16 residues. Germline V gene data show CDR1 as MNHEY and CDR2 as SMNVEV (reference sequence). V shed 6 bases and J 3 bases; nucleotides not matched to a gene: 14. CDR3 region: CASSLTETGNSYEQYF. As DNA, the CDR3 is TGTGCCAGCAGCTTAACCGAGACAGGGAACAGCTACGAGCAGTACTTC.

This rearrangement joins TRBV2 to TRBJ2-1; 8 bases line up with TRBD1. Unmatched junction bases numbered 14, after V lost 7 bases and J lost 3 bases. This CDR3 region has 17 residues. Germline lookup yields CDR1 SNHLY and CDR2 FYNNEI. The CDR3 spells CASTRRGQGAIYNEQFF. For the CDR3, the DNA is TGTGCCAGCACTCGAAGGGGGCAGGGGGCTATCTACAATGAGCAGTTCTTC. The variable domain in full, with the rest retrieved from reference TRBV2 and TRBJ2-1, is EPEVTQTPSHQVTQMGQEVILRCVPISNHLYFYWYRQILGQKVEFLVSFYNNEISEKSEIFDDQFSVERPDGSNFTLKIRSTKLEDSAMYFCASTRRGQGAIYNEQFFGPGTRLTVL.

This chain joins TRBV10-3 and TRBJ2-3; TRBD2 matches at 12 bases. Unmatched junction bases numbered 9, after V lost 2 bases and J lost 6 bases. Germline V gene lookup returns CDR1 ENHRY and CDR2 SYGVKD. The CDR3 extends over 17 amino acids. CDR3 nucleotides: TGTGCCATCAGTGAGCGAGGACTAGCGGGACTAGGGGATACGCAGTATTTT. Translated, it gives CAISERGLAGLGDTQYF.

The chain uses TRBV11-2 and TRBJ2-1; the match to TRBD2 covers 14 bases. J gave up 9 bases and V 6 bases, and 7 bases lay outside the gene matches. The CDR3 has 15 residues. Per the germline V gene, CDR1 is SGHAT and CDR2 is FQNNGV. This CDR3 is CASSKTSGRAPEQFF. CDR3 DNA sequence: TGTGCCAGCAGTAAGACTAGCGGGAGGGCCCCTGAGCAGTTCTTC.

This clone occurred a few times. The chain has TRBV7-9 and TRBJ2-2; 9 bases are a match to TRBD2. The CDR3 covers 19 residues. Germline CDR1 reads SEHNR; CDR2 reads FQNEAQ (reference sequence). J gave up 5 bases and V 9 bases, and 22 bases lay outside the gene matches. The CDR3 nucleotides are TGTGCCAGTCACAGAGACGGGACTAGCTTCTTGCAGAAAACCGGGGAGCTGTTTTTT. As protein: CASHRDGTSFLQKTGELFF. Variable domain in full (rest from reference TRBV7-9 and TRBJ2-2): DTGVSQNPRHKITKRGQNVTFRCDPISEHNRLYWYRQTLGQGPEFLTYFQNEAQLEKSRLLSDRFSAERPKGSFSTLEIQRTEQGDSAMYLCASHRDGTSFLQKTGELFFGEGSRLTVL.

This chain uses TRBV29-1 with TRBJ2-7; tentatively, D is TRBD1 (6 bases). This CDR3 has 10 residues. Germline V gene sequence: CDR1 SQVTM, CDR2 ANQGSEA. This CDR3 is CNDRPHEQYF. CDR3 DNA: TGCAACGACAGGCCCCACGAGCAGTACTTC.

The chain is built from TRBV27 and TRBJ2-1; 7 nucleotides align to TRBD1. CDR3 length: 17 amino acids. Germline V CDR1 and CDR2: MNHEY, SMNVEV (reference sequence). Losses at the gene ends were 1 base for V and 9 bases for J; bases not matched to a gene: 15. The CDR3 protein is CASSLWKTGELLSEQFF. CDR3 nucleotide sequence: TGTGCCAGCAGTTTATGGAAAACAGGGGAGCTTTTGAGTGAGCAGTTCTTC.

About this clone itself: The same CDR3 can be traced to other DNA sequences in this sample. The chain employs TRBV9 and TRBJ2-7; 10 nucleotides line up with TRBD2. The CDR3 is 15 amino acids. The J segment lost 3 bases and the V segment lost 0 bases, leaving 3 bases of the junction unmatched. The germline V gene has CDR1 SGDLS and CDR2 YYNGEE. The CDR3 is CASSVGLAGGYEQYF. CDR3 DNA: TGTGCCAGCAGCGTAGGGTTAGCGGGAGGCTACGAGCAGTACTTC.

This chain connects TRBV4-1 to TRBJ2-1, with 7 bases identical to TRBD2. The CDR3 runs 14 residues. CDR1 and CDR2 (germline): MGHRA, YSYEKL. V trimming: 1 base; J trimming: 9 bases; junction bases outside the gene matches: 6. The chain's CDR3 is CASSQARLAGEQFF. CDR3 sequence (DNA): TGCGCCAGCAGCCAAGCAAGACTAGCCGGTGAGCAGTTCTTC.

The V call is TRBV9, the J call TRBJ2-1; 8 bases align to TRBD2. The CDR3 spans 15 residues. Trimming took 3 bases from V and 6 from J; bases not matched to a gene: 8. Germline loops: CDR1 SGDLS, CDR2 YYNGEE. In DNA form, the CDR3 reads TGTGCCAGCAGCGCGGGAGGGACACGAGGCAATGAGCAGTTCTTC. Residues: CASSAGGTRGNEQFF.

This rearrangement joins TRBV9 to TRBJ2-5; 7 nucleotides match TRBD1. CDR3 length: 14 residues. In germline, CDR1 is SGDLS, CDR2 YYNGEE. V gave up 7 bases and J gave up 4 bases; unmatched junction bases: 10. As DNA, the CDR3 is TGTGCCAGCGGGGAGACAGGGTTGGGAGAGACCCAGTACTTC. As protein: CASGETGLGETQYF. Filled out from reference TRBV9 and TRBJ2-5, the complete variable domain reads DSGVTQTPKHLITATGQRVTLRCSPRSGDLSVYWYQQSLDQGLQFLIQYYNGEERAKGNILERFSAQQFPDLHSELNLSSLELGDSALYFCASGETGLGETQYFGPGTRLLVL.

This chain uses TRBV4-1 with TRBJ2-3; 8 bases agree with TRBD2. The CDR3 length is 13 residues. After removal of 6 bases from V and 2 bases from J, the junction contained 1 base not matched to a gene. Germline V gene sequence: CDR1 MGHRA, CDR2 YSYEKL. CDR3 in DNA: TGCGCCAGCAGGCGGGAGGCCACAGATACGCAGTATTTT. It translates to CASRREATDTQYF.

This chain links TRBV7-8 with TRBJ1-4; 8 bases match TRBD1. The CDR3 runs 15 residues. CDR1 and CDR2 (germline): SGHVS, FQNEAQ. V lost 6 bases and J lost 5; bases outside the gene matches: 8. The CDR3 loop reads CASRATTGENEKLFF. The CDR3 nucleotides read TGTGCCAGCAGGGCCACGACAGGGGAGAATGAAAAACTGTTTTTT.

V gene TRBV6-5 combines with J gene TRBJ1-2, with D unresolved. The CDR3 length is 16 residues. Trimming shortened V by 0 bases and J by 0 bases, and 11 bases separated the two germline ends. CDR1 is MNHEY and CDR2 is SVGAGI in the germline V gene. The CDR3 region has the DNA TGTGCCAGCAGTTACTCGATCCCAGATGCTAACTATGGCTACACCTTC. Its translation is CASSYSIPDANYGYTF.

This chain links TRBV9 with TRBJ1-1; the D gene is possibly TRBD1 (5 bases). V lost 4 bases and J 6 bases, leaving 16 bases between the germline ends. In germline, CDR1 is SGDLS, CDR2 YYNGEE. The CDR3 is made up of 14 amino acids. The CDR3 reads CASSPWGDFSEAFF. The CDR3 region has the DNA TGTGCCAGCAGCCCGTGGGGGGATTTTTCTGAAGCTTTCTTT.

This sequence joins TRBV7-8 and TRBJ1-5, with TRBD1 as a possible D gene (5 bases). V was pared by 5 bases and J by 0 bases, with 14 bases between. Germline V gene data show CDR1 as SGHVS and CDR2 as FQNEAQ. The CDR3 spans 16 residues. In nucleotides, the CDR3 is TGTGCCAGCAGCGCTCTAGGAGGGGCTAGCAATCAGCCCCAGCATTTT. It codes for CASSALGGASNQPQHF.

This chain connects TRBV5-1 to TRBJ2-3; a weak D match, TRBD1 (6 bases). Trimming removed 3 bases at V and 0 bases at J, with 17 bases between. Germline V CDR1 and CDR2: SGHRS, YFSETQ. The CDR3 loop spans 17 amino acids. CDR3 DNA: TGCGCCAGCAGCTCCGGACTTGACAGGCCTAGCACAGATACGCAGTATTTT. Residues: CASSSGLDRPSTDTQYF.

The chain is built from TRBV27 and TRBJ2-7; tentative D call: TRBD2 (5 bases). Germline V lookup: CDR1 MNHEY, CDR2 SMNVEV (reference sequence). The ends were cut back, 3 bases at V and 3 bases at J, with 12 bases in the middle. The CDR3 has 14 amino acids. The CDR3 DNA reads as TGTGCCAGCAGTTTTCGGGGAGAAAGCTACGAGCAGTACTTC. This encodes CASSFRGESYEQYF.

This clone came up once. This chain uses TRBV5-1 with TRBJ1-2; TRBD1 aligns across 7 bases. V lost 3 bases, J lost 8 bases, and 7 bases stayed unmatched. Germline lookup yields CDR1 SGHRS and CDR2 YFSETQ. The CDR3 sequence is 13 residues long. The CDR3 is CASSSNRGGGYTF. The CDR3 nucleotides read TGCGCCAGCAGCTCCAACAGGGGAGGCGGCTACACCTTC.

The CDR3: CASSRARRAEGYTGEQYF. In DNA, the CDR3 is TGTGCCAGCAGTCGTGCAAGGCGTGCCGAAGGCTATACGGGAGAGCAGTACTTC. This chain connects TRBV25-1 to TRBJ2-7, with a weak D call TRBD2 (5 bases). Trimming shortened V by 5 bases and J by 7 bases, and 30 bases separated the two germline ends. Germline V gene data show CDR1 as MGHDK and CDR2 as SYGVNS. This CDR3 is 18 amino acids long.

The chain uses TRBV27 and TRBJ1-5; TRBD1 is a possible D gene (6 bases). This CDR3 has 15 residues. Trimming pared 7 bases from V and 0 bases from J, leaving 13 bases between. Germline lookup yields CDR1 MNHEY and CDR2 SMNVEV (reference sequence). The DNA for the CDR3 is TGTGCCAGCAAGGTGTGGACAGATAGCAATCAGCCCCAGCATTTT. Translation gives CASKVWTDSNQPQHF.

V usage is TRBV27 and J usage is TRBJ1-1; no reliable D call. The CDR3 runs 13 residues. Germline V gene sequence: CDR1 MNHEY, CDR2 SMNVEV (reference sequence). Trimming stripped 6 bases from V and 7 bases from J, with 15 bases between. The CDR3 sequence is CASSLHGDREAFF. CDR3 sequence (DNA): TGTGCCAGCAGCCTACACGGCGACCGTGAAGCTTTCTTT.

J is TRBJ2-1 and V is TRBV4-3, with D unresolved. Germline loops: CDR1 LGHNA, CDR2 YSLEER. V gave up 0 bases and J gave up 9 bases, with 18 bases separating them. CDR3 length equals 16 residues. The CDR3 coding sequence is TGCGCCAGCAGCCAAGATGATCCAGCTGCCCTAACTGAGCAGTTCTTC. Translating gives CASSQDDPAALTEQFF.